The present entry profiles one T cell receptor beta chain with its context. The antigen remains unidentified. The method, 5' RACE with UMI labels, was used to prepare the TRB cDNA libraries. With the 5' RACE reads reprocessed, TCRdb shows one record per CDR3 protein and no DNA. In all, the sample yields about 89,000 distinct CDR3 sequences. The data derive from a study of CXCR3-negative and CXCR3-positive naive CD8 T cells. General observations from the study: Both naive subsets, CXCR3-negative and CXCR3-positive, displayed similar TRBV-TRBJ usage, unlike memory cells. Cryopreserved cells showed partially decreased CXCR3 expression, and most assays used fresh PBMCs. Hydrophobicity of TRB CDR3s was greater in CXCR3-positive naive cells than in CXCR3-negative naive cells.

This CDR3 is 16 amino acids long. The sample taken for sequencing was naive CXCR3+ CD8+ T cells from blood. As to subset: CD45RO-CCR7+CD27+CD95- naive CD8+ T cells expressing CXCR3 (TNR3+). The V gene is TRBV12-3 or TRBV12-4, the J gene TRBJ2-3; TCRdb's D call of TRBD1 is untestable without DNA. This TCR was sampled from a human donor in good health. Some clones in this sample may be carry-over from other donors' samples. The CDR3 loop is CASAPPGTGPTDTQYF.